One and the same sample provided the 21 T cell receptor beta chains below, sequenced in a study of blood T cell repertoires in COVID-19. The assay was immunoSEQ multiplex PCR, and TCRdb's table has in-frame clones only and misses some. The table has fewer than 350,000 clones, about four fifths seen once; the top ten hold 2.5% to 3%. The sample was peripheral blood. These receptors came from a woman aged 55-75 years with active or convalescent COVID-19.

V and J are TRBV13 and TRBJ2-3, with 8 positions matching TRBD2. This CDR3 spans 16 amino acids. The germline V gene has CDR1 PRHDT and CDR2 FYEKMQ (reference sequence). V lost 0 bases to trimming and J lost 2 bases; unmatched junction nucleotides: 4. The CDR3 is CASSLGRGAATDTQYF. The CDR3 DNA sequence: TGTGCCAGCAGCTTAGGGCGGGGGGCCGCCACAGATACGCAGTATTTT. The variable domain in full, completed from reference TRBV13 and TRBJ2-3, reads AAGVIQSPRHLIKEKRETATLKCYPIPRHDTVYWYQQGPGQDPQFLISFYEKMQSDKGSIPDRFSAQQFSDYHSELNMSSLELGDSALYFCASSLGRGAATDTQYFGPGTRLTVL.

The chain uses TRBV5-1 and TRBJ2-5; D is unresolved. The CDR3 is 11 amino acids. CDR1 SGHRS and CDR2 YFSETQ come from the germline V gene. Trimming shortened V by 5 bases and J by 3 bases, and 5 bases separated the two germline ends. In nucleotides, the CDR3 is TGCGCCAGCAGGGCGGAAGAGACCCAGTACTTC. Its translation is CASRAEETQYF.

This chain uses TRBV7-3 with TRBJ2-2, with no clear D. CDR1 is SGHTA and CDR2 is FQGTGA in the germline V gene. CDR3 length: 18 residues. With 1 base removed from V and 1 base from J, the gap between germline ends came to 16 bases. In DNA, the CDR3 is TGTGCCAGCAGCTTAAAACCCAGGATCACTGAGAACACCGGGGAGCTGTTTTTT. This encodes CASSLKPRITENTGELFF.

This chain uses TRBV7-6 with TRBJ2-1, with D hard to call. Between the trimmed V and J ends, which lost 7 bases and 1 base, there was a span of 8 bases. The CDR3 is 13 residues long. Germline V CDR1 and CDR2: SGHVS, FNYEAQ. The CDR3 protein is CASTVISYNEQFF. Here the CDR3 DNA reads TGTGCCAGCACGGTTATATCCTACAATGAGCAGTTCTTC.

The CDR3 DNA sequence: TGTGCCAGCTCACTGAAGACAGGGTTCTACGAGCAGTACTTC. Translated: CASSLKTGFYEQYF. V gene TRBV18 combines with J gene TRBJ2-7; TRBD1 matches 7 bases. This CDR3 region has 14 residues. With 4 bases clipped from V and 3 bases from J, the junction kept 6 bases outside the gene matches. CDR1 and CDR2 (germline): KGHSH, LQKENI.

The chain carries TRBV28 and TRBJ1-4; D unclear. Trimming stripped 3 bases from V and 1 base from J, with 6 bases between. Germline CDR1 reads MDHEN; CDR2 reads SYDVKM. The CDR3 length is 14 residues. CDR3 in amino acids: CASSFEGTNEKLFF. CDR3 coding DNA: TGTGCCAGCAGTTTCGAGGGAACTAATGAAAAACTGTTTTTT.

This clone turned up a few times. The chain couples TRBV5-4 to TRBJ2-3, with D possibly matching TRBD2 (5 bases). The CDR3 runs 15 residues. Germline V lookup: CDR1 SGHNT, CDR2 YYREEE (reference sequence). The V end was cut by 4 bases, the J end by 2 bases, with 14 bases between. The CDR3 nucleotides are TGTGCCAGCAGCAAGGACTGGAGAAACACAGATACGCAGTATTTT. Translating gives CASSKDWRNTDTQYF.

With respect to this clone: Germline is not matched at one junction end, which may reflect a read error. V is TRBV2 and J is TRBJ2-3; D remains ambiguous. The germline V gene encodes CDR1 SNHLY and CDR2 FYNNEI. The CDR3 runs 14 residues. The CDR3 here is CASREGRSTDTQYF. The CDR3 DNA reads TGTGCCAGCAGGGAAGGCAGGAGCACAGATACGCAGTATTTT. Based on the CDR3 plus reference TRBV2 and TRBJ2-3, the full variable domain is EPEVTQTPSHQVTQMGQEVILRCVPISNHLYFYWYRQILGQKVEFLVSFYNNEISEKSEIFDDQFSVERPDGSNFTLKIRSTKLEDSAMYFCASREGRSTDTQYFGPGTRLTVL.

The chain uses TRBV3-1 (or the pseudogene TRBV3-2) and TRBJ1-6; 7 nucleotides line up with TRBD1. The CDR3 covers 20 residues. Germline CDR1 and CDR2: LGHDT and YNNKEL (reference sequence). The V gene end was trimmed by 0 bases and the J gene end by 0 bases; junction bases not matched to a gene: 11. Here the CDR3 DNA reads TGTGCCAGCAGCCAAGACTTCCAGGGGGGTGGGCGCTCCTATAATTCACCCCTCCACTTT. It encodes CASSQDFQGGGRSYNSPLHF.

The chain uses TRBV6-2 or TRBV6-3 and TRBJ1-1; the match to TRBD1 covers 11 bases. The V gene's germline CDR1 is MNHEY and CDR2 SVGEGT. The trim removed 5 bases at V and 6 bases at J, leaving 8 bases unmatched. The CDR3 is 15 residues long. Written as DNA, the CDR3 is TGTGCCAGCAGTCCGGGACAGGGGGTAGTGGCTGAAGCTTTCTTT. Translating gives CASSPGQGVVAEAFF.

This sequence joins TRBV25-1 and TRBJ2-1, with 7 bases fitting TRBD2. Trimming cost V 1 base and J 6 bases; bases outside gene matches: 3. Looked up from germline, CDR1 is MGHDK and CDR2 is SYGVNS. The CDR3 sequence is 14 residues long. CDR3: CASSEFRTSNEQFF. The DNA of the CDR3 is TGTGCCAGCAGTGAATTTAGGACTAGCAATGAGCAGTTCTTC.

The V and J genes are TRBV4-1 and TRBJ2-7, with D possibly being TRBD1 (5 bases). The CDR3 sequence is 13 residues long. Trimming cost V 5 bases and J 4 bases, with 12 bases left between them. Germline V gives CDR1 MGHRA, CDR2 YSYEKL. In nucleotides, the CDR3 is TGCGCCAGCAGCGGTCAGACAGCTTACGAGCAGTACTTC. Amino acid sequence: CASSGQTAYEQYF.

This chain uses TRBV5-1 with TRBJ1-3, with D maybe TRBD1 (5 bases). From germline, CDR1 is SGHRS and CDR2 YFSETQ. The length of the CDR3 is 17 residues. With 3 bases removed from V and 3 bases from J, the gap between germline ends came to 19 bases. The CDR3 nucleotides are TGCGCCAGCAGCTCATACAACCCAACAGGTGGTGGAAACACCATATATTTT. Translating it yields CASSSYNPTGGGNTIYF.

In its sample, this clone was seen a few times. This chain joins TRBV7-6 and TRBJ1-3; 9 bases match TRBD1. Germline V CDR1 and CDR2: SGHVS, FNYEAQ. The V and J ends lost 5 bases and 2 bases, in that order; junction bases with no gene match: 7. CDR3 length equals 16 residues. The DNA for the CDR3 is TGTGCCAGCAGCCCCGGACAGGGGCGGACTGGAAACACCATATATTTT. It is translated as CASSPGQGRTGNTIYF.

The chain is built from TRBV5-1 and TRBJ1-4, with 9 bases fitting TRBD1. Per the germline V gene, CDR1 is SGHRS and CDR2 is YFSETQ. This CDR3 has 16 residues. After removal of 5 bases from V and 5 bases from J, the junction contained 10 bases not matched to a gene. CDR3 DNA sequence: TGCGCCAGCAGTTTTAACTCCGGGACAGGGAATGAAAAACTGTTTTTT. It translates to CASSFNSGTGNEKLFF.

This clone was counted at least ten times. This chain uses TRBV12-5 with TRBJ1-6, with 8 nucleotides matching TRBD1. The germline CDR1 and CDR2 sequences are LGHNT and FRNRAP. Losses at the gene ends were 6 bases for V and 5 bases for J; bases not matched to a gene: 6. The CDR3 is 15 amino acids. The CDR3 loop reads CASGPGTGDNSPLHF. Written as DNA, the CDR3 is TGTGCTAGTGGCCCCGGGACAGGTGATAATTCACCCCTCCACTTT.

CDR3 sequence (DNA): TGTGCCAGCAGTTTATCGGTCGGACACCCGGGCTACACCTTC. It yields the protein CASSLSVGHPGYTF. This chain connects TRBV27 to TRBJ1-2; maybe TRBD1 (5 bases). V was shortened by 0 bases and J by 8 bases, with 13 bases between the two germline ends. The CDR3 contains 14 residues. CDR1 MNHEY and CDR2 SMNVEV come from the germline V gene (reference sequence).

The chain carries TRBV6-5 and TRBJ2-1, with a possible D match to TRBD2 (6 bases). Germline assignment: CDR1 MNHEY and CDR2 SVGAGI. Trimming removed 7 bases from V and 7 bases from J, with 20 bases in between. CDR3 length equals 15 residues. This CDR3 is CASTVLSGVGNEQFF. CDR3 nucleotide sequence: TGTGCCAGCACTGTATTATCGGGGGTCGGGAATGAGCAGTTCTTC.

In this sample, this clone turned up a few times. The J gene is TRBJ1-5, the V gene TRBV6-5, with a possible D match to TRBD1 (5 bases). V gave up 6 bases and J gave up 6 bases, with 12 bases separating them. Germline V gene data show CDR1 as MNHEY and CDR2 as SVGAGI. This CDR3 spans 13 amino acids. CDR3 sequence reads: CASRAGPGQPQHF. DNA for the CDR3: TGTGCCAGCAGGGCAGGGCCAGGTCAGCCCCAGCATTTT.

V usage is TRBV12-5 and J usage is TRBJ2-1, with a possible D match to TRBD1 (6 bases). V was shortened by 5 bases and J by 10 bases, with 9 bases between the two germline ends. Germline V gives CDR1 LGHNT, CDR2 FRNRAP. The CDR3 has 11 residues. The CDR3 DNA is TGTGCTAGTGGTGTAGACAGGGAGCAGTTCTTC. Translation gives CASGVDREQFF.

The DNA of the CDR3 is TGTGCCAGCAGCTTGGATCAGGGGTCTGAAAACATTCAGTACTTC. This translates into CASSLDQGSENIQYF. This chain uses TRBV5-4 with TRBJ2-4; D may be TRBD1 (6 bases). Trimming cost V 0 bases and J 5 bases, with 12 bases left between them. Germline CDR1 is SGHNT and CDR2 is YYREEE (reference sequence). The CDR3 is 15 amino acids.